Each of the 15 T cell receptor beta chains below was sequenced from the same sample in a study of early T cells in non-severe SARS-CoV-2 infection. MiXCR, run by TCRdb on the 5' RACE reads, gives a single entry per CDR3 protein. The sample lists tens of thousands of distinct CDR3 sequences, roughly 6% occurring once. Here the sequenced sample was whole blood, taken at baseline. These TCRs come from an adult who was a healthcare worker with PCR-confirmed SARS-CoV-2 infection or an uninfected control (not recorded which).

This clonotype was seen many times. The chain carries TRBV25-1 and TRBJ2-7; no firm D call. The CDR3 is made up of 13 amino acids. Trimming pared 4 bases from V and 0 bases from J, leaving 7 bases between. Germline lookup yields CDR1 MGHDK and CDR2 SYGVNS. The CDR3 region is CASSGQSSYEQYF. The CDR3 nucleotides read TGTGCCAGCAGTGGGCAGAGCTCCTACGAGCAGTACTTC.

This clonotype was counted ten times or more. The rearrangement links TRBV29-1 to TRBJ2-7; tentatively, D is TRBD2 (7 bases). Trimming cost V 6 bases and J 2 bases, with 8 bases left between them. The CDR3 totals 11 residues. CDR1 is SQVTM and CDR2 is ANQGSEA in the germline V gene. CDR3 sequence (DNA): TGCAGCGTAGGGGGGGCCTACGAGCAGTACTTC. Translated: CSVGGAYEQYF.

This clonotype was recorded many times. The chain uses TRBV7-8 and TRBJ2-5; D is unclear. Germline V CDR1 and CDR2: SGHVS, FQNEAQ. Trimming removed 0 bases from V and 1 base from J, with 12 bases in between. CDR3 length equals 16 residues. The CDR3 DNA reads as TGTGCCAGCAGCTTAGCGGCGACTTTGGGCCAAGAGACCCAGTACTTC. This translates into CASSLAATLGQETQYF.

This clonotype appeared many times. V usage is TRBV11-3 and J usage is TRBJ1-1, with D possibly matching TRBD1 (5 bases). Per germline, CDR1 SGHNT and CDR2 YENEEA. CDR3 length: 15 residues. V lost 6 bases to trimming and J lost 0 bases, with 14 bases between them. The CDR3 region is CASSAGTDMNTEAFF. CDR3 bases: TGTGCCAGCAGTGCCGGGACGGACATGAACACTGAAGCTTTCTTT.

This clonotype was seen at least ten times. The gene calls are TRBV4-2 and TRBJ2-3; no clear D gene. The length of the CDR3 is 16 residues. Germline CDR1 LGHNA, CDR2 YNFKEQ. With 0 bases removed from V and 1 base from J, the gap between germline ends came to 11 bases. CDR3 residues: CASSQETLPRTDTQYF. For the CDR3, the DNA is TGTGCCAGCAGCCAAGAGACACTTCCACGCACAGATACGCAGTATTTT.

This clonotype was recorded many times. This sequence joins TRBV7-9 and TRBJ2-7; 8 bases line up with TRBD2. After removal of 4 bases from V and 3 bases from J, the junction contained 8 bases not matched to a gene. The CDR3 has 15 residues. Per the germline V gene, CDR1 is SEHNR and CDR2 is FQNEAQ (reference sequence). In DNA form, the CDR3 reads TGTGCCAGCAGCTCGCGGGGGGTAGATTTCTACGAGCAGTACTTC. Its translation: CASSSRGVDFYEQYF. Combining the CDR3 with reference TRBV7-9 and TRBJ2-7 gives the whole variable domain DTGVSQNPRHKITKRGQNVTFRCDPISEHNRLYWYRQTLGQGPEFLTYFQNEAQLEKSRLLSDRFSAERPKGSFSTLEIQRTEQGDSAMYLCASSSRGVDFYEQYFGPGTRLTVT.

This clonotype occurred many times. The chain has TRBV20-1 and TRBJ2-3, with 10 positions matching TRBD2. With V trimmed by 6 bases and J by 2 bases, 11 bases remained unmatched. This CDR3 is 16 amino acids long. Germline-derived CDR1 and CDR2 are DFQATT and SNEGSKA (reference sequence). The chain's CDR3 is CSAPQRTSGFTDTQYF. The CDR3 bases are TGCAGTGCGCCTCAAAGGACTAGCGGCTTCACAGATACGCAGTATTTT.

This clonotype was observed many times. This chain uses TRBV4-1 with TRBJ2-1; D unresolved. Germline-derived CDR1 and CDR2 are MGHRA and YSYEKL. This CDR3 spans 16 amino acids. Deletions cut 0 bases from V and 6 bases from J, with 15 bases between. The CDR3 DNA sequence: TGCGCCAGCAGCCAAGATTGGCCTTCAGATAGCAATGAGCAGTTCTTC. This translates into CASSQDWPSDSNEQFF.

The sample holds many counts of this clonotype. The gene calls are TRBV20-1 and TRBJ2-1; 13 bases align to TRBD2. Germline lookup yields CDR1 DFQATT and CDR2 SNEGSKA (reference sequence). After removal of 4 bases from V and 3 bases from J, the junction contained 3 bases not matched to a gene. CDR3 length: 15 amino acids. CDR3 protein: CSANGLAGVYNEQFF. As DNA, the CDR3 is TGCAGTGCTAATGGACTAGCGGGAGTCTACAATGAGCAGTTCTTC.

This clonotype has at least ten counts. This chain connects TRBV6-6 to TRBJ1-5; 12 bases match TRBD1. V lost 6 bases to trimming and J lost 8 bases; unmatched junction nucleotides: 11. The CDR3 covers 16 residues. Germline V gene lookup returns CDR1 MNHNY and CDR2 SVGAGI (reference sequence). CDR3 sequence (DNA): TGTGCCAGCAGGGGACAGGGGGCCCTCGCTGGGGAGCCCCAGCATTTT. Protein product: CASRGQGALAGEPQHF.

This clonotype was counted many times. The rearrangement joins TRBV4-1 to TRBJ1-5, with D possibly TRBD1 on 6 matching bases. The ends were cut back, 7 bases at V and 2 bases at J, with 15 bases in the middle. The CDR3 has 15 amino acids. CDR1 MGHRA and CDR2 YSYEKL come from the germline V gene. The CDR3 bases are TGCGCCAGCACCATGGGGGCCCCGGGCAATCAGCCCCAGCATTTT. Translating it yields CASTMGAPGNQPQHF.

This chain connects TRBV20-1 to TRBJ1-2; D gene ambiguous. The CDR3 extends over 13 amino acids. Trimming left V 0 bases short and J 10 bases short, with 15 bases between. Germline loops: CDR1 DFQATT, CDR2 SNEGSKA (reference sequence). This CDR3 reads CSAREVGKMDYTF. Written as DNA, the CDR3 is TGCAGTGCTAGAGAGGTCGGAAAAATGGACTACACCTTC.

This clonotype was recorded many times. This rearrangement joins TRBV20-1 to TRBJ2-2; TRBD1 is a possible D gene (5 bases). Germline V gene sequence: CDR1 DFQATT, CDR2 SNEGSKA (reference sequence). This CDR3 has 18 residues. With 3 bases removed from V and 2 bases from J, the gap between germline ends came to 22 bases. CDR3 region: CSARASTSRAINTGELFF. CDR3 in DNA: TGCAGTGCTAGGGCATCAACTTCCAGGGCGATAAACACCGGGGAGCTGTTTTTT.

This clonotype has ten or more counts. The rearrangement uses TRBV11-2 and TRBJ2-3, with a tentative D call TRBD1 (5 bases). Germline CDR1 reads SGHAT; CDR2 reads FQNNGV. V was clipped by 5 bases and J by 6 bases, with 21 bases between them. CDR3 size: 16 residues. For the CDR3, the DNA is TGTGCCAGCAGCCAAGGGGCAAAGTGGGGCGCGGATACGCAGTATTTT. Translated, it gives CASSQGAKWGADTQYF.

In its sample, this clonotype was seen many times. This sequence joins TRBV20-1 and TRBJ2-3; 13 nucleotides agree with TRBD2. This CDR3 has 16 amino acids. The V segment lost 4 bases and the J segment 4 bases; nucleotides outside the gene matches: 8. Germline V lookup: CDR1 DFQATT, CDR2 SNEGSKA (reference sequence). The CDR3 region has the DNA TGCAGTGCTAACCCCAGGACTAGCGGGAGTCCAGATACGCAGTATTTT. It codes for CSANPRTSGSPDTQYF.